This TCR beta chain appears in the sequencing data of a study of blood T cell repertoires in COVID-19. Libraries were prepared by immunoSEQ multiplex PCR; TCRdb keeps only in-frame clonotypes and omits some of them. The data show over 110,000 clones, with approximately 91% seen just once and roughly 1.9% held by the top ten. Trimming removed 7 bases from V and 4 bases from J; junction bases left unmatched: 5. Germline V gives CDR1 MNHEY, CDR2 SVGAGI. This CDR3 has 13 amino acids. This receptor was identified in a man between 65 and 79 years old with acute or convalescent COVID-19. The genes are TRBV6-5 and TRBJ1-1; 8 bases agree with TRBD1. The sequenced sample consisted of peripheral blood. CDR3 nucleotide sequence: TGTGCCAGCAAAAAGGACAGGGTCACTGAAGCTTTCTTT. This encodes CASKKDRVTEAFF.